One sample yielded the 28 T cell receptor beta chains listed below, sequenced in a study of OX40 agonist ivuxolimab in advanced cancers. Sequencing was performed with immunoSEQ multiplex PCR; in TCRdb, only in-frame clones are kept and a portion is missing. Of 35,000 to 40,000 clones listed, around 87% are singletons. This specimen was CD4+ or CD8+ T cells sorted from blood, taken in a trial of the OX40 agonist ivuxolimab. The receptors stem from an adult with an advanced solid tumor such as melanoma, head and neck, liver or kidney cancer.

The CDR3: CASSSTAYGYTF. CDR3 bases: TGTGCCAGCAGTTCGACAGCTTATGGCTACACCTTC. The chain joins TRBV28 to TRBJ1-2; D perhaps matches TRBD1 (5 bases). Germline-derived CDR1 and CDR2 are MDHEN and SYDVKM. The V end was cut by 4 bases, the J end by 5 bases, with 8 bases between. This CDR3 has 12 amino acids.

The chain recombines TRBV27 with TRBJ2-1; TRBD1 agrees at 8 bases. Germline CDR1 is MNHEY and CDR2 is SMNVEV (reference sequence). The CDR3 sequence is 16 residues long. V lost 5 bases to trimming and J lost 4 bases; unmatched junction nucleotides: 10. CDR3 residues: CASSPSGQVEYNEQFF. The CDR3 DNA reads TGTGCCAGCAGTCCCTCGGGACAGGTGGAGTACAATGAGCAGTTCTTC.

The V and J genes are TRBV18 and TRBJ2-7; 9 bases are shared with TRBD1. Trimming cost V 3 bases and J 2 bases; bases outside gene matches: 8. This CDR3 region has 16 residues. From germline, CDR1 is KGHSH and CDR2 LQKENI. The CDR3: CASSPLRDRETYEQYF. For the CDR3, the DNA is TGTGCCAGCTCACCCCTCCGGGACAGGGAGACCTACGAGCAGTACTTC.

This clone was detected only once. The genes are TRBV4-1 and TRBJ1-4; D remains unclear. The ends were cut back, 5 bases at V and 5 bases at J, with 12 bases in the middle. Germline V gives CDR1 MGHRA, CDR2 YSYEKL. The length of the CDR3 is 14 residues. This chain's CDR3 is CASSAVQLNEKLFF. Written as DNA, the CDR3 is TGCGCCAGCAGCGCCGTTCAGTTGAATGAAAAACTGTTTTTT.

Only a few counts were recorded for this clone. CDR3 in amino acids: CAWGDRTNYGYTF. The CDR3, as DNA: TGTGCCTGGGGGGACAGAACTAACTATGGCTACACCTTC. The genes are TRBV30 and TRBJ1-2; 7 bases match TRBD1. V was clipped by 5 bases and J by 0 bases; unmatched bases: 3. CDR3 size: 13 residues. Germline-derived CDR1 and CDR2 are GTSNPN and SVGIG (reference sequence). Based on the CDR3 plus reference TRBV30 and TRBJ1-2, the full variable domain is SQTIHQWPATLVQPVGSPLSLECTVEGTSNPNLYWYRQAAGRGLQLLFYSVGIGQISSEVPQNLSASRPQDRQFILSSKKLLLSDSGFYLCAWGDRTNYGYTFGSGTRLTVV.

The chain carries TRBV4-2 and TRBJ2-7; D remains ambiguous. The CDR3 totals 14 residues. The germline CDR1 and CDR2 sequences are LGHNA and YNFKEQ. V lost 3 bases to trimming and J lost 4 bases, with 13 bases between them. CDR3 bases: TGTGCCAGCAGCCATCAATACACAGTATACGAGCAGTACTTC. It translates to CASSHQYTVYEQYF.

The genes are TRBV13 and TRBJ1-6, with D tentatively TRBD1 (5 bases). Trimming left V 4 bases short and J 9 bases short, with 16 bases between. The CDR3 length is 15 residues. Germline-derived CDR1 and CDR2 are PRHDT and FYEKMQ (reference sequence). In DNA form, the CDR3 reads TGTGCCAGCAGCTCACGGGGGAGGGTATTTTCACCCCTCCACTTT. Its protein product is CASSSRGRVFSPLHF.

The CDR3 sequence: CASSFRSITGELFF. The CDR3 bases are TGTGCCAGCAGCTTCAGGTCGATCACCGGGGAGCTGTTTTTT. This chain connects TRBV7-8 to TRBJ2-2; D is unclear. The CDR3 is made up of 14 amino acids. Deletions cut 3 bases from V and 4 bases from J, with 9 bases between. CDR1 and CDR2 (germline): SGHVS, FQNEAQ. The variable domain in full, completed from reference TRBV7-8 and TRBJ2-2, reads GAGVSQSPRYKVAKRGQDVALRCDPISGHVSLFWYQQALGQGPEFLTYFQNEAQLDKSGLPSDRFFAERPEGSVSTLKIQRTQQEDSAVYLCASSFRSITGELFFGEGSRLTVL.

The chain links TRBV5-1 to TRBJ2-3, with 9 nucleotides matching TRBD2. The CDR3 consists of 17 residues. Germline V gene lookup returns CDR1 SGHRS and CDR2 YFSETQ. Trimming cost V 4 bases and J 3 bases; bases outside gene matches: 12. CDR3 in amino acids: CASSRVPSGGRTDTQYF. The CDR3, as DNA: TGCGCCAGCAGCAGAGTCCCAAGCGGGGGGCGGACAGATACGCAGTATTTT.

The CDR3 region is CASSQTLAGSNEQFF. In nucleotides, the CDR3 is TGCGCCAGCAGCCAAACTCTAGCGGGGAGCAATGAGCAGTTCTTC. The chain carries TRBV4-3 and TRBJ2-1; 9 bases agree with TRBD2. This CDR3 contains 15 residues. Unmatched junction bases numbered 5, after V lost 2 bases and J lost 6 bases. Germline CDR1 and CDR2: LGHNA and YSLEER.

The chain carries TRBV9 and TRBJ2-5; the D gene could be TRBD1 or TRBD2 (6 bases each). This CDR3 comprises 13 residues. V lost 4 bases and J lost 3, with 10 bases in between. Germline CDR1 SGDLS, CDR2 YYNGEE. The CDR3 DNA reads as TGTGCCAGCAGCTCGGGGGCCGAAGAGACCCAGTACTTC. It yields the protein CASSSGAEETQYF.

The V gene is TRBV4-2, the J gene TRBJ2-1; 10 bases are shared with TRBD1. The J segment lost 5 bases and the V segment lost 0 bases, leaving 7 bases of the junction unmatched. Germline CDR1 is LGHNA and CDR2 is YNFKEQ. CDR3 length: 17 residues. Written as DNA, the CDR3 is TGTGCCAGCAGCCAAGATTGGGGGACAGGGGAAAACAATGAGCAGTTCTTC. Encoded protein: CASSQDWGTGENNEQFF.

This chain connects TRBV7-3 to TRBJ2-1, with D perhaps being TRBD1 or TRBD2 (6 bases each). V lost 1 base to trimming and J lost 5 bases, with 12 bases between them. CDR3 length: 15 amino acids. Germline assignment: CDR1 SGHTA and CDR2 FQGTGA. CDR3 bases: TGTGCCAGCAGCTTAAGAGGGGGGTTCAACAATGAGCAGTTCTTC. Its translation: CASSLRGGFNNEQFF. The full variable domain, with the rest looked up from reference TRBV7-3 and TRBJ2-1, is GAGVSQTPSNKVTEKGKYVELRCDPISGHTALYWYRQSLGQGPEFLIYFQGTGAADDSGLPNDRFFAVRPEGSVSTLKIQRTERGDSAVYLCASSLRGGFNNEQFFGPGTRLTVL.

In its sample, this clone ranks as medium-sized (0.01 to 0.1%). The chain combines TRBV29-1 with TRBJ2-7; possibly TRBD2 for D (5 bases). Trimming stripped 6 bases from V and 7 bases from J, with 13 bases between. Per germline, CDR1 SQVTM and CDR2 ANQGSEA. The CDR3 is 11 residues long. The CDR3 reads CSVSRSGEQYF. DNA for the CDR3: TGCAGCGTGTCAAGGTCGGGAGAGCAGTACTTC.

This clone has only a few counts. Here the CDR3 DNA reads TGCAGTGCTACCTCGGGGGGGCCATCGTATTTT. Translating it yields CSATSGGPSYF. The chain carries TRBV20-1 and TRBJ2-3, with TRBD2 matching 8 bases. Trimming at V came to 4 bases and at J to 14 bases, leaving 8 bases not matched to a gene. Germline V CDR1 and CDR2: DFQATT, SNEGSKA (reference sequence). This CDR3 is built from 11 residues.

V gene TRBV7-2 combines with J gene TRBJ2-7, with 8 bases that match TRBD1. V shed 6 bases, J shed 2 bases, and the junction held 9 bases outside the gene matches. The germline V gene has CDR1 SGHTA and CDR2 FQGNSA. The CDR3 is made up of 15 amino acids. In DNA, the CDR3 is TGTGCCAGCAGTTTCGACTCGGGACAGGCCTACGAGCAGTACTTC. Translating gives CASSFDSGQAYEQYF.

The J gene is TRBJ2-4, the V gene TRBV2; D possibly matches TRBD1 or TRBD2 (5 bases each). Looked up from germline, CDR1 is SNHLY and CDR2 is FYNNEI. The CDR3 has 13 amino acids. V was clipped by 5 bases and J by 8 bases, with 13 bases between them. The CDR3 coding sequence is TGTGCCAGCAGTTTTGGGGCGAGGGACATTCAGTACTTC. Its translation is CASSFGARDIQYF.

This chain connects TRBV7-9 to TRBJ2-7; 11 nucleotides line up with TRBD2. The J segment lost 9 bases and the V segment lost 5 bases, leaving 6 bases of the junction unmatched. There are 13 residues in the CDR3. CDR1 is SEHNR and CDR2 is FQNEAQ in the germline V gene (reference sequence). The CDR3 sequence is CASSVLAGEGQYF. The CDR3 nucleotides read TGTGCCAGCAGCGTACTAGCGGGGGAAGGGCAGTACTTC.

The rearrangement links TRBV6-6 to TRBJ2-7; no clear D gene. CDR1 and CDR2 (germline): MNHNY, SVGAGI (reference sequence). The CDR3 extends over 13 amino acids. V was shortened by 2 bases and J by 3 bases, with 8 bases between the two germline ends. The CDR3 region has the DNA TGTGCCAGCAGTTACAGAATGGACTACGAGCAGTACTTC. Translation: CASSYRMDYEQYF.

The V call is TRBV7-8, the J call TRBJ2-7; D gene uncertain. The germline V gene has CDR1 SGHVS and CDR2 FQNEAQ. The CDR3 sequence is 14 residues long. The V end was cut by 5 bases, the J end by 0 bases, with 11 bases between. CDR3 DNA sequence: TGTGCCAGCAGCCTCAGGTCTTTCTCCTACGAGCAGTACTTC. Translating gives CASSLRSFSYEQYF.

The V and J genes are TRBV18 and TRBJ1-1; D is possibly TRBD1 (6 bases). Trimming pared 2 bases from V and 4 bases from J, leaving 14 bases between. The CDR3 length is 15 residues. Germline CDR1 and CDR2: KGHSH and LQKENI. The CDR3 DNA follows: TGTGCCAGCTCACCAGAGTCGGGGGGCGTCACTGAAGCTTTCTTT. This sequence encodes CASSPESGGVTEAFF.

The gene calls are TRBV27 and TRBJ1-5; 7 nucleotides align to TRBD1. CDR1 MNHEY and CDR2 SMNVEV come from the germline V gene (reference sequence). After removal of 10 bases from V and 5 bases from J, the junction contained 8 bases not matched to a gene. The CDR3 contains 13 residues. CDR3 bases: TGTGCCACCAGGACAGGCCTCGATCAGCCCCAGCATTTT. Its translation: CATRTGLDQPQHF.

CDR3 protein: CASSAGALGVKGYTF. As DNA, the CDR3 is TGTGCCAGCAGCGCGGGAGCCCTAGGGGTAAAAGGCTACACCTTC. The chain links TRBV6-1 to TRBJ1-2; possible D gene TRBD1, 5 bases. The CDR3 contains 15 residues. Germline V gene data show CDR1 as MNHNS and CDR2 as SASEGT. The V gene lost 6 bases and the J gene lost 8 bases, with 22 bases spanning the gap.

CDR3 sequence: CASSGQGANFNYGYTF. CDR3 nucleotides: TGTGCCAGCAGTGGACAGGGGGCAAATTTTAACTATGGCTACACCTTC. The chain has TRBV6-1 and TRBJ1-2; 10 nucleotides align to TRBD1. The germline CDR1 and CDR2 sequences are MNHNS and SASEGT. The CDR3 is made up of 16 amino acids. V shed 4 bases and J 1 base; nucleotides not matched to a gene: 6.

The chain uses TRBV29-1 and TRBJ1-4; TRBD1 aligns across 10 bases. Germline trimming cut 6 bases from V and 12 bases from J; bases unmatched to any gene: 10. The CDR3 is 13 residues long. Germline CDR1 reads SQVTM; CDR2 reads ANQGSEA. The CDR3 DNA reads TGCAGCGTGGCCCGGGGACAGGGGTTCGAACTGTTTTTT. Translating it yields CSVARGQGFELFF. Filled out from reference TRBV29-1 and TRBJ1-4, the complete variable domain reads SAVISQKPSRDICQRGTSLTIQCQVDSQVTMMFWYRQQPGQSLTLIATANQGSEATYESGFVIDKFPISRPNLTFSTLTVSNMSPEDSSIYLCSVARGQGFELFFGSGTQLSVL.

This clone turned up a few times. CDR3 coding DNA: TGTGCCAGCAGCCTCGGAATGTTCGGAAACACCATATATTTT. The encoded protein is CASSLGMFGNTIYF. The V gene is TRBV7-8, the J gene TRBJ1-3; D remains unclear. Per germline, CDR1 SGHVS and CDR2 FQNEAQ. The CDR3 is made up of 14 amino acids. V was shortened by 5 bases and J by 4 bases, with 12 bases between the two germline ends. The full variable domain, rest sourced from reference TRBV7-8 and TRBJ1-3, is GAGVSQSPRYKVAKRGQDVALRCDPISGHVSLFWYQQALGQGPEFLTYFQNEAQLDKSGLPSDRFFAERPEGSVSTLKIQRTQQEDSAVYLCASSLGMFGNTIYFGEGSWLTVV.

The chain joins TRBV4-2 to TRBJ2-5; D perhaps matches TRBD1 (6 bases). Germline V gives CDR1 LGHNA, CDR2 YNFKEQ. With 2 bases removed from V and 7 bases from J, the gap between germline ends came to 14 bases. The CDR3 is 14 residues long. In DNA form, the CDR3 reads TGTGCCAGCAGCCAAAACGAACGAGGGGGGACCCAGTACTTC. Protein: CASSQNERGGTQYF.

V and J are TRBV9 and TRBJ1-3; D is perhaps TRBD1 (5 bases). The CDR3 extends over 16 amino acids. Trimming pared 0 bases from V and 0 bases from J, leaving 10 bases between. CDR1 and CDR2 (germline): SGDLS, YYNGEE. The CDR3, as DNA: TGTGCCAGCAGCGTAGGCCCGACAGACTCTGGAAACACCATATATTTT. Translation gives CASSVGPTDSGNTIYF.